This TCR beta chain was documented in a study of T-cell reconstitution after alpha-beta-depleted transplantation in children. Germline V gene sequence: CDR1 SGHVS, CDR2 FQNEAQ. The trim removed 1 base at V and 11 bases at J, leaving 9 bases unmatched. The CDR3 extends over 17 amino acids. For TCRbeta, the library was prepared with unique molecular identifiers. From the PCR reads, TCRdb called clonotypes with MiXCR, one entry per CDR3 protein. The table includes a few hundred thousand distinct CDR3 sequences, 10% detected once. The receptor was derived from a human donor who donated a stem cell graft to a child with acute lymphoblastic leukemia. The specimen was PBMCs from the stem cell graft donor, collected from the stem cell graft. This chain uses TRBV7-8 with TRBJ2-2; 14 positions agree with TRBD2. CDR3 in amino acids: CASSLGSGTSGSPELFF. In DNA, the CDR3 is TGTGCCAGCAGCTTAGGATCCGGGACTAGCGGGAGCCCCGAGCTGTTTTTT.